This TCR beta chain stems from a study of T cell changes during pregnancy in multiple sclerosis. Sequenced by immunoSEQ multiplex PCR; TCRdb stores in-frame clones only, minus some. The table has roughly 51,000 clones, approximately 94% seen once. This clonotype was sampled from a female donor with multiple sclerosis, enrolled in a pregnancy study. Sequencing used CD8+ T cells from peripheral blood mononuclear cells, obtained before pregnancy.

This CDR3 reads CASSLLAGGTNEQFF. The CDR3 nucleotides read TGTGCCAGCAGTTTATTAGCGGGAGGTACAAATGAGCAGTTCTTC. The chain has TRBV27 and TRBJ2-1; 10 bases line up with TRBD2. The CDR3 runs 15 residues. J was trimmed by 7 bases and V by 1 base; bases with no gene match: 4. Germline assignment: CDR1 MNHEY and CDR2 SMNVEV (reference sequence).